This TCR beta chain was obtained from a study of T-cell memory formation after mild COVID-19. Study conclusions and caveats: Certain responding clones were present in pre-infection memory, suggesting participation of cross-reactive memory.

TCRdb re-analysed the 5' RACE reads in MiXCR, keeping a single row per CDR3 protein. This sample has 200,000 to 250,000 distinct CDR3 sequences, with around 9.1% found just once. In this sample, this clonotype turned up a few times. Its target is not known. Source material: PBMCs or a T cell subset sorted from them (not recorded which). This receptor was identified in a man younger than 35 who had mild COVID-19 (a few samples of this study predate the infection). Cell type and time point are not known.

The CDR3 loop reads CSAREGRGPDTQYF. The CDR3, as DNA: TGCAGTGCTAGAGAGGGACGGGGACCAGATACGCAGTATTTT. The chain joins TRBV20-1 to TRBJ2-3, with D perhaps given as TRBD1 or TRBD2 (5 bases each). Germline CDR1 reads DFQATT; CDR2 reads SNEGSKA (reference sequence). The CDR3 is made up of 14 amino acids. The V gene lost 0 bases and the J gene lost 4 bases, with 11 bases spanning the gap.